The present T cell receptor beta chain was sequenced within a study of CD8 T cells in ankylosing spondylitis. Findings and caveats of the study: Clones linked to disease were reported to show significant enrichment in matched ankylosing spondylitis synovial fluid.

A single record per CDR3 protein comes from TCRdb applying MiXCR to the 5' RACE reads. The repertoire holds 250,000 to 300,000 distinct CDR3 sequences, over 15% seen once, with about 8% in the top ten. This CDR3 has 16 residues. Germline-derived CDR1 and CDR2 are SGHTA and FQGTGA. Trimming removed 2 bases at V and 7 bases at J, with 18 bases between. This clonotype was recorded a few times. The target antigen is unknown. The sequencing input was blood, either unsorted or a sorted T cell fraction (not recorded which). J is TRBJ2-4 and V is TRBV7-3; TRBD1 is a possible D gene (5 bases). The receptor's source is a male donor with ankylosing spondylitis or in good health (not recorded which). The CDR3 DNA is TGTGCCAGCAGCTTAGGGGCAGTGGAGAGAGGTAACATTCAGTACTTC. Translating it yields CASSLGAVERGNIQYF.